One T cell receptor (beta chain) is described in this entry. Its antigen is as yet unknown. The sample is drawn from a study of T cell responses to AZD1222 COVID-19 vaccine. The germline V and J ends were trimmed by 2 bases and 11 bases, with 12 bases remaining between them. Per the germline V gene, CDR1 is MNHEY and CDR2 is SVGAGI. CDR3 length: 13 amino acids. Libraries were prepared by immunoSEQ multiplex PCR; TCRdb keeps only in-frame clonotypes and omits some of them. The profile covers roughly 140,000 clones, with 75% to 95% appearing a single time and around 3.7% taken by the ten largest. Notes on the study in general: When two AZD1222 doses had been given, Spike-specific TCR breadth and depth rose. The donors showed a predominance of white British ancestry and of females, with possible underestimation of clonal diversity. Of the AZD1222 recipients, only 5 or 6 were seropositive at baseline.

The clonotype comes from an adult in good health. The chain combines TRBV6-5 with TRBJ1-4; TRBD1 might be the D (5 bases). The sample in question was peripheral blood, obtained on day 0 of AZD1222 vaccination. The CDR3 nucleotides are TGTGCCAGCAGTTACGACCTAGAGGGGAAACTGTTTTTT. It codes for CASSYDLEGKLFF.